This T cell receptor beta chain was sequenced for a study of cytomegalovirus exposure and HLA in healthy donors. Points from the study as a whole: Further analysis was carried out later, and it showed several of the most significant clusters appearing linked to common viral pathogens. According to the study, roughly 160 TCR beta chains were cytomegalovirus-associated.

V was trimmed by 3 bases and J by 4 bases, leaving 9 bases between them. The CDR3 consists of 13 residues. From germline, CDR1 is MRHNA and CDR2 SNTAGT. Comments on this clone: Its target is not known.

The PCR contained 60 Vbeta and 13 Jbeta primers. TCRdb's table, derived via immunoSEQ multiplex PCR, lists solely in-frame clones and lacks some. The sample contains around 95,000 clones, 78% of which appear only once. This chain uses TRBV6-4 with TRBJ2-5; a possible D gene is TRBD1 (5 bases). This TCR came from a woman aged 40 to 50 in good health and CMV-seropositive. Sequencing input: PBMCs. CDR3 sequence (DNA): TGTGCCAGCAGTGAACAGGTTGGAGAGACCCAGTACTTC. This gives the protein CASSEQVGETQYF.